This TCR beta chain derives from a study of identifying expanded T cells in peripheral blood. As concerns this clone: Its antigen is undetermined.

Sequencing used immunoSEQ multiplex PCR; TCRdb keeps in-frame clones, though not all of them. The sample has approximately 100,000 clones, 75% to 90% seen once. Collection occurred without any documented infections or immune events in donors. Whole-study results and caveats: Variance in clone template counts between roughly 2-week samples significantly increased with total template count across all healthy donors. About 1.3 clones differed between technical replicates, versus approximately 17 and 20 over time.

The germline V gene encodes CDR1 LGHNA and CDR2 YSLEER. J was trimmed by 4 bases and V by 0 bases; bases with no gene match: 6. The CDR3 extends over 16 amino acids. The chain is built from TRBV4-3 and TRBJ1-2; 9 bases match TRBD1. Sample: blood. The clonotype was recovered from a person aged 18 to 70 in good health. The DNA of the CDR3 is TGCGCCAGCAGCCAAGATGAGGGACAGGGAGTCTATGGCTACACCTTC. Amino acid sequence: CASSQDEGQGVYGYTF.